A selection of T cell receptor beta chains follows, all from one sample in a study of blood T cell repertoires in COVID-19. Only in-frame clones appear in the TCRdb table, and some are missing; sequencing was by immunoSEQ multiplex PCR. The sample consists of 230,000 or so clones, about 90% of them appearing once. The sample comprised peripheral blood. The source is a man in his forties or fifties with active or convalescent COVID-19. CDR3s include the opening cysteine and the closing phenylalanine or tryptophan. The D gene is left open where the match is weak.

>TRBV5-6|12|TRBJ1-1|.
CASSPGLTEAFF
>TRBV25-1|13|TRBJ2-2|.
CASSDQNTGELFF
>TRBV19|12|TRBJ1-1|.
CASSGENAEAFF
>TRBV5-1|17|TRBJ1-2|.
CASSLRVAGGANYGYTF
>TRBV12-3/TRBV12-4|12|TRBJ1-5|.
CASKWGDQPQHF
>TRBV28|17|TRBJ1-3|TRBD1
CASSLIGRGSSGNTIYF
>TRBV2|14|TRBJ1-5|.
CASSVLRGQQPQHF
>TRBV3-1/TRBV3-2|11|TRBJ2-7|.
CASRGAHEQYF
>TRBV6-5|13|TRBJ2-4|TRBD2
CASRPTSGGVQYF
>TRBV10-3|15|TRBJ1-1|TRBD1
CAISERTGQSTEAFF
>TRBV27|16|TRBJ1-6|TRBD1
CASSFSTGGSNSPLHF
>TRBV13|16|TRBJ1-1|TRBD1
CASSLLRTGGGTEAFF
>TRBV5-1|18|TRBJ1-2|.
CASSRTAPSARTSWGYTF
>TRBV27|15|TRBJ2-1|TRBD2
CASSLYSGSYNEQFF
>TRBV5-1|14|TRBJ1-1|.
CASSLAEGVEEAFF
>TRBV5-1|20|TRBJ2-2|TRBD2
CASSSFLWLAGGPSTGELFF
>TRBV28|13|TRBJ1-2|.
CASVTSVFYGYTF
>TRBV7-9|13|TRBJ1-1|.
CASSFSLNTEAFF
>TRBV19|17|TRBJ1-1|TRBD1
CASSIGAGQGGDTEAFF
>TRBV3-1/TRBV3-2|14|TRBJ2-5|TRBD2
CASSQPGLAETQYF
>TRBV27|13|TRBJ1-2|.
CASRPRGNYGYTF
>TRBV10-3|14|TRBJ1-5|TRBD1
CASGGTGAIQPQHF
>TRBV24-1|13|TRBJ2-1|.
CATSDSNQREQFF
>TRBV9|16|TRBJ2-1|.
CASSVALQSSYNEQFF
>TRBV19|16|TRBJ1-1|.
CASSDQHGRLSTEAFF
>TRBV15|13|TRBJ1-5|.
CATSRERNQPQHF
>TRBV5-4|16|TRBJ2-3|TRBD2
CASMKGGLAGEDTQYF
>TRBV2|16|TRBJ2-3|.
CASRELQGEGTDTQYF
>TRBV28|15|TRBJ2-3|TRBD1
CASSLGQYSTDTQYF
>TRBV5-5|15|TRBJ2-5|TRBD1
CASSLGDRVQETQYF
>TRBV7-6|16|TRBJ2-7|TRBD2
CASSPGTSGSHYEQYF
>TRBV5-1|16|TRBJ1-1|TRBD1
CASSLGPPGQGSGAFF
>TRBV3-1/TRBV3-2|16|TRBJ2-7|TRBD1
CASSPNGDRANGEQYF
>TRBV19|15|TRBJ1-1|.
CASSDDAREGTEAFF
>TRBV25-1|16|TRBJ1-1|TRBD1
CASSEPGGGWNTEAFF
>TRBV7-2|16|TRBJ2-7|TRBD2
CASSAPTSGGLYEQYF
>TRBV5-1|14|TRBJ1-1|.
CASSIGQMNTEAFF
>TRBV29-1|12|TRBJ1-1|.
CSVDSRETEAFF
>TRBV29-1|11|TRBJ2-1|.
CSGDFGSEQFF
>TRBV7-6|15|TRBJ1-1|.
CASTYLGAGNTEAFF
>TRBV7-9|14|TRBJ2-1|.
CASSPGPYGSEQFF
>TRBV14|14|TRBJ1-2|.
CASSQVQGHYGYTF
>TRBV6-2/TRBV6-3|18|TRBJ1-5|.
CASSYSGGTGRVFQPQHF
>TRBV21-1|17|TRBJ1-2|.
CASRFSQTGGVTYGYTF
>TRBV11-2|15|TRBJ2-5|TRBD2
CASSWTSGRQETQYF
>TRBV5-4|15|TRBJ2-5|TRBD2
CASSAPSGIKETQYF
>TRBV27|14|TRBJ1-6|.
CASRTTGQNSPLHF
>TRBV28|13|TRBJ1-1|.
CASSLPGNTEAFF
>TRBV3-1/TRBV3-2|16|TRBJ2-4|TRBD2
CASSLGTSGGGSIQYF
>TRBV3-1/TRBV3-2|16|TRBJ1-4|TRBD1
CASSQDRAGGSEKLFF
>TRBV28|16|TRBJ2-7|TRBD1
CASSPPGQGSSYEQYF
>TRBV2|12|TRBJ1-5|.
CASTLYNQPQHF
>TRBV7-3|13|TRBJ2-1|TRBD2
CASSSPGTREQFF
>TRBV7-9|19|TRBJ2-1|TRBD2
CASSRPPGLAGGQGDEQFF
>TRBV9|16|TRBJ2-7|TRBD1
CASSVGSGQGNYEQYF
>TRBV6-1|17|TRBJ2-4|TRBD2
CASSETRAGVAKNIQYF
>TRBV7-2|16|TRBJ2-7|TRBD2
CASSLASGAGGYEQYF
>TRBV9|16|TRBJ2-2|TRBD1
CASSAQQGANTGELFF
>TRBV25-1|15|TRBJ2-2|.
CASSERTFGTGELFF
>TRBV6-6|16|TRBJ1-6|TRBD1
CASSPQGPTSNSPLHF